The 19 T cell receptor beta chains in this list originate from one sample, sequenced in a study of cytomegalovirus exposure and HLA in healthy donors. The PCR was carried out with 60 Vbeta primers and 13 Jbeta primers. This table comes from immunoSEQ multiplex PCR, and its TCRdb copy is limited to in-frame clones, with some not included. Among 200,000 or so clones, over 75% were seen once, and the ten largest hold roughly 0.23%. Sequencing was carried out using PBMCs. The receptor source for this set is a girl less than two years old in good health and CMV-seronegative.

The chain has TRBV15 and TRBJ2-2; D may be TRBD2 (5 bases). This CDR3 region has 19 residues. CDR1 is LNHNV and CDR2 is YYDKDF in the germline V gene (reference sequence). V was pared by 5 bases and J by 5 bases, with 27 bases between. For the CDR3, the DNA is TGTGCCACCAGCTCCAGCAGAGAAGAGGGTATCCTTACTACCGGGGAGCTGTTTTTT. Protein sequence: CATSSSREEGILTTGELFF. Full variable domain (rest looked up from reference TRBV15 and TRBJ2-2): DAMVIQNPRYQVTQFGKPVTLSCSQTLNHNVMYWYQQKSSQAPKLLFHYYDKDFNNEADTPDNFQSRRPNTSFCFLDIRSPGLGDTAMYLCATSSSREEGILTTGELFFGEGSRLTVL.

J is TRBJ2-7 and V is TRBV11-2, with TRBD2 identical over 10 bases. Germline V CDR1 and CDR2: SGHAT, FQNNGV. CDR3 size: 15 residues. The V segment lost 3 bases and the J segment 2 bases; nucleotides outside the gene matches: 4. The CDR3 bases are TGTGCCAGCAGCTTGTCTAGCGGGGGACCCTACGAGCAGTACTTC. Protein sequence: CASSLSSGGPYEQYF.

This rearrangement joins TRBV27 to TRBJ1-4; the match to TRBD1 covers 8 bases. The germline V gene has CDR1 MNHEY and CDR2 SMNVEV (reference sequence). This CDR3 has 17 residues. J lost 0 bases, V lost 6 bases, and 9 bases had no gene match. The CDR3 reads CASRPLRDRSTNEKLFF. CDR3 DNA sequence: TGTGCCAGCAGACCACTCCGGGACAGGTCAACTAATGAAAAACTGTTTTTT.

V usage is TRBV10-2 and J usage is TRBJ1-1, with 9 bases that match TRBD1. CDR3 length: 13 residues. Unmatched junction bases numbered 5, after V lost 2 bases and J lost 10 bases. Germline CDR1 reads WSHSY; CDR2 reads SAAADI. CDR3 sequence: CASSEEGTGRAFF. In DNA form, the CDR3 reads TGCGCCAGCAGTGAGGAGGGGACAGGGAGAGCTTTCTTT.

The chain couples TRBV25-1 to TRBJ2-7; D is possibly TRBD2 (6 bases). Trimming left V 5 bases short and J 5 bases short, with 19 bases between. Germline assignment: CDR1 MGHDK and CDR2 SYGVNS. The CDR3 sequence is 15 residues long. CDR3 sequence: CASSYEEGVKNEQYF. In nucleotides, the CDR3 is TGTGCCAGCAGTTACGAGGAGGGTGTTAAAAACGAGCAGTACTTC.

Only one count was recorded for this clone. The chain combines TRBV7-3 with TRBJ2-7, with a tentative D call TRBD2 (5 bases). The germline V and J ends were trimmed by 5 bases and 6 bases, with 14 bases remaining between them. There are 13 residues in the CDR3. In germline, CDR1 is SGHTA, CDR2 FQGTGA. The chain's CDR3 is CASSRGPLLEQYF. The CDR3 coding sequence is TGTGCCAGCAGCCGCGGGCCACTGCTCGAGCAGTACTTC.

The chain links TRBV7-8 to TRBJ2-2, with D perhaps TRBD1 (6 bases). CDR1 and CDR2 from the germline V gene are SGHVS and FQNEAQ. The CDR3 length is 15 residues. Between the trimmed V and J ends, which lost 2 bases and 8 bases, there was a span of 15 bases. The CDR3, as DNA: TGTGCCAGCAGCTTAAGCAGGGGAGTGGGTGGGGAGCTGTTTTTT. This sequence encodes CASSLSRGVGGELFF.

The chain employs TRBV6-5 and TRBJ2-5; 11 bases match TRBD2. There are 15 residues in the CDR3. V shed 6 bases, J shed 5 bases, and the junction held 8 bases outside the gene matches. Germline V CDR1 and CDR2: MNHEY, SVGAGI. Written as DNA, the CDR3 is TGTGCCAGCAGCCGGCTAGCGGGGGGTCGGGAGACCCAGTACTTC. It specifies CASSRLAGGRETQYF.

This sequence joins TRBV27 and TRBJ2-1; TRBD2 matches 12 bases. The CDR3 loop spans 15 amino acids. Trimming at V came to 2 bases and at J to 6 bases, leaving 2 bases not matched to a gene. CDR1 and CDR2 from the germline V gene are MNHEY and SMNVEV (reference sequence). For the CDR3, the DNA is TGTGCCAGCAGTTTACTAGCGGGGGGGTCCAATGAGCAGTTCTTC. Translating it yields CASSLLAGGSNEQFF.

The chain employs TRBV10-1 and TRBJ2-1; 10 nucleotides agree with TRBD2. This CDR3 is built from 15 residues. From germline, CDR1 is WNHNN and CDR2 SYGVQD (reference sequence). V shed 5 bases, J shed 8 bases, and the junction held 9 bases outside the gene matches. This CDR3 is CASSRSGGAYYEQFF. The CDR3 DNA sequence: TGCGCCAGCAGTCGAAGCGGGGGGGCCTATTATGAGCAGTTCTTC.

The V and J genes are TRBV6-5 and TRBJ2-5, with 13 bases fitting TRBD2. J gave up 7 bases and V 6 bases, and 8 bases lay outside the gene matches. The length of the CDR3 is 15 residues. CDR1 is MNHEY, CDR2 SVGAGI, per germline. DNA of the CDR3: TGTGCCAGCAGGGGGACTAGCGGGAAACCCGGGACCCAGTACTTC. This codes for CASRGTSGKPGTQYF.

This clone is a singleton in its sample. The gene calls are TRBV15 and TRBJ1-1; TRBD1 might be the D (5 bases). CDR3 size: 15 residues. The V gene lost 4 bases and the J gene lost 0 bases, with 12 bases spanning the gap. The germline V gene has CDR1 LNHNV and CDR2 YYDKDF (reference sequence). The CDR3 DNA reads TGTGCCACCAGCATAGGCGGGACTTTGAACACTGAAGCTTTCTTT. Amino acid sequence: CATSIGGTLNTEAFF.

The rearrangement joins TRBV6-1 to TRBJ1-1; TRBD1 might be the D (5 bases). V dropped 4 bases and J dropped 3 bases, with 9 bases sitting between them. CDR3 size: 13 residues. Germline loops: CDR1 MNHNS, CDR2 SASEGT. The CDR3 sequence is CASSGQGDTEAFF. CDR3 sequence (DNA): TGTGCCAGCAGTGGCCAGGGTGACACTGAAGCTTTCTTT.

The chain uses TRBV18 and TRBJ1-5; perhaps TRBD1 as D (5 bases). This CDR3 is 13 amino acids long. Germline V gene data show CDR1 as KGHSH and CDR2 as LQKENI. V lost 9 bases and J lost 5, with 14 bases in between. The CDR3 sequence: CASSNDSYQPQHF. In nucleotides, the CDR3 is TGTGCCAGTTCTAATGACAGTTATCAGCCCCAGCATTTT.

The CDR3 loop is CASSLTGFSGNTIYF. CDR3 coding DNA: TGTGCCAGCAGCCTAACAGGGTTTTCTGGAAACACCATATATTTT. The chain joins TRBV2 to TRBJ1-3; maybe TRBD1 (6 bases). The CDR3 sequence is 15 residues long. Germline values: CDR1 SNHLY, CDR2 FYNNEI. With 6 bases removed from V and 1 base from J, the gap between germline ends came to 13 bases.

The chain joins TRBV19 to TRBJ2-1, with TRBD2 matching 10 bases. Germline V CDR1 and CDR2: LNHDA, SQIVND (reference sequence). This CDR3 contains 15 residues. Trimming at V came to 5 bases and at J to 9 bases, leaving 10 bases not matched to a gene. CDR3 loop: CASSFLAGVGSEQFF. CDR3 nucleotides: TGTGCCAGTAGTTTCCTAGCGGGAGTGGGGAGTGAGCAGTTCTTC.

This chain joins TRBV5-1 and TRBJ2-7, with D tentatively TRBD2 (6 bases). V shed 8 bases and J shed 3 bases, with 18 bases lying between them. Germline loops: CDR1 SGHRS, CDR2 YFSETQ. The CDR3 length is 14 residues. The CDR3 DNA sequence: TGCGCCAGTGAAGGAGGGGCAGGGAACTACGAGCAGTACTTC. Protein product: CASEGGAGNYEQYF.

The chain recombines TRBV10-3 with TRBJ2-2; TRBD1 matches 10 bases. V lost 10 bases, J lost 0 bases, and 2 bases stayed unmatched. This CDR3 contains 14 residues. Germline V CDR1 and CDR2: ENHRY, SYGVKD. CDR3 in DNA: TGTGCCACCGGACAGGGGGCGAACACCGGGGAGCTGTTTTTT. Translated: CATGQGANTGELFF.

The chain combines TRBV18 with TRBJ2-7; 8 positions agree with TRBD1. Germline CDR1 reads KGHSH; CDR2 reads LQKENI. Losses at the gene ends were 3 bases for V and 0 bases for J; bases not matched to a gene: 4. This CDR3 contains 15 residues. CDR3: CASSPTGVSSYEQYF. The CDR3 coding sequence is TGTGCCAGCTCACCGACAGGGGTTAGCTCCTACGAGCAGTACTTC.